This TCR beta chain is from a study of blood T cell repertoires in COVID-19. In the study overall: Samples of COVID-19 (acute and convalescent) were obtained from the United States, Italy and Spain.

Repertoires were generated with immunoSEQ multiplex PCR, while TCRdb's copy carries only in-frame clones and drops some. The profile shows 30,000 or so clones, about 90% of them singletons. V lost 2 bases to trimming and J lost 10 bases, with 10 bases between them. CDR1 and CDR2 (germline): SGHTS, YDEGEE. This CDR3 has 12 residues. This clone came up a few times. This TCR was sampled from a woman in her thirties or forties with active or convalescent COVID-19. V gene TRBV5-8 combines with J gene TRBJ1-5; D might be TRBD1 (5 bases). Sequences were obtained from peripheral blood. The CDR3 region is CASSFLGGPQHF. The CDR3, as DNA: TGTGCCAGCAGCTTCCTCGGGGGACCCCAGCATTTT.